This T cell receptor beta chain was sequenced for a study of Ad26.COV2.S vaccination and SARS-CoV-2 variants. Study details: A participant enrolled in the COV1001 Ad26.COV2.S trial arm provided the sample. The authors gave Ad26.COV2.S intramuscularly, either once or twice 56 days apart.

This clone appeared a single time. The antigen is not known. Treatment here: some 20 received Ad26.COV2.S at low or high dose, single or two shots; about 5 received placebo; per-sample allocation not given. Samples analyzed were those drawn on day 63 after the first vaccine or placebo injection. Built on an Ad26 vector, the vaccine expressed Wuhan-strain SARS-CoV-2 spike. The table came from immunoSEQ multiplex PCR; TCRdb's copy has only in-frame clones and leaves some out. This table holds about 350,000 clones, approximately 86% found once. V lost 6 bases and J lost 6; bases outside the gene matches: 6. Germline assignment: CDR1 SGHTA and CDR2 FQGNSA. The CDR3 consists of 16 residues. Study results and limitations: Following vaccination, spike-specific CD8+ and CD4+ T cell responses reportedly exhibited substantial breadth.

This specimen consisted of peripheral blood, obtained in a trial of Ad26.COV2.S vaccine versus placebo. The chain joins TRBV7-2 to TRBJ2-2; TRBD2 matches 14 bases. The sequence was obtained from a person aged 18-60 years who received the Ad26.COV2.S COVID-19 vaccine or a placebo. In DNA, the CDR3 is TGTGCCAGCAGGACCGGGACTAGCGGGGGACCCGGGGAGCTGTTTTTT. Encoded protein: CASRTGTSGGPGELFF.